This T cell receptor (beta chain) was found in a study of OX40 agonist ivuxolimab in advanced cancers. As for this clone: The antigen is unknown.

Profiled with immunoSEQ multiplex PCR; TCRdb holds only in-frame clones, not every one. The sample records 15,000 to 25,000 clones, 85% to 90% being singletons. CDR3 size: 15 residues. After removal of 4 bases from V and 8 bases from J, the junction contained 9 bases not matched to a gene. Germline values: CDR1 SGDLS, CDR2 YYNGEE. Study findings and constraints: Antigen specificity remained undetermined for the expanded peripheral T cells.

The source of this sequence is an adult with an advanced solid tumor such as melanoma, head and neck, liver or kidney cancer. The V call is TRBV9, the J call TRBJ1-3, with TRBD1 matching 10 bases. Material: CD4+ or CD8+ T cells sorted from blood, obtained in a trial of the OX40 agonist ivuxolimab. The CDR3 sequence: CASSIQGQGRHTIYF. Here the CDR3 DNA reads TGTGCCAGCAGCATCCAGGGACAGGGGAGGCACACCATATATTTT.